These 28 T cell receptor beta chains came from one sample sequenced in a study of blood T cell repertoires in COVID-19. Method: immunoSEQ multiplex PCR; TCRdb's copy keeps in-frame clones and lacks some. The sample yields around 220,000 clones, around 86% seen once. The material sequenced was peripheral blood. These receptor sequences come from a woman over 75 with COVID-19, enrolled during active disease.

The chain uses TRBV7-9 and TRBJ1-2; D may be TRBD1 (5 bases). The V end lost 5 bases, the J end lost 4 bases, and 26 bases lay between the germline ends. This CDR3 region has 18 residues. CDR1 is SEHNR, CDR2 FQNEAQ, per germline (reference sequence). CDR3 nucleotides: TGTGCCAGCAGCCCCCCGCTAGGGCGCTTACAGGCCTCCTATGGCTACACCTTC. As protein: CASSPPLGRLQASYGYTF. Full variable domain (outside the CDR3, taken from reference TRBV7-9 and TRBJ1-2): DTGVSQNPRHKITKRGQNVTFRCDPISEHNRLYWYRQTLGQGPEFLTYFQNEAQLEKSRLLSDRFSAERPKGSFSTLEIQRTEQGDSAMYLCASSPPLGRLQASYGYTFGSGTRLTVV.

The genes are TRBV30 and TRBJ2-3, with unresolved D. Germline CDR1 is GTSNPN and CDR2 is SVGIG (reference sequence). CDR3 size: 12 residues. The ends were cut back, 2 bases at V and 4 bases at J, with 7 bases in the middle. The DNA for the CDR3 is TGTGCCTGGAGTCCTCTAGCAGATACGCAGTATTTT. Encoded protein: CAWSPLADTQYF.

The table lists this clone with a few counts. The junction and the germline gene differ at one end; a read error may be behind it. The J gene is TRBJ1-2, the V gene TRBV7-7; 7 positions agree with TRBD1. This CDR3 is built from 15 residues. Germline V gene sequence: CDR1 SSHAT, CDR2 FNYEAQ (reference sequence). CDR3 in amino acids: CASSPSQGGDYGYTF. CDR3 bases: TGTGCTAGCAGCCCCAGCCAGGGGGGCGACTATGGCTACACCTTC.

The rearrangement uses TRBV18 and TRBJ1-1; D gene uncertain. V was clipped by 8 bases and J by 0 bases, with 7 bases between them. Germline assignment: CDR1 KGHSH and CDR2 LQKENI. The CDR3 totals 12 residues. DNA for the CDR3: TGTGCCAGCCAGAAAATGAACACTGAAGCTTTCTTT. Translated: CASQKMNTEAFF. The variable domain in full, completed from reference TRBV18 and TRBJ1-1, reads NAGVMQNPRHLVRRRGQEARLRCSPMKGHSHVYWYRQLPEEGLKFMVYLQKENIIDESGMPKERFSAEFPKEGPSILRIQQVVRGDSAAYFCASQKMNTEAFFGQGTRLTVV.

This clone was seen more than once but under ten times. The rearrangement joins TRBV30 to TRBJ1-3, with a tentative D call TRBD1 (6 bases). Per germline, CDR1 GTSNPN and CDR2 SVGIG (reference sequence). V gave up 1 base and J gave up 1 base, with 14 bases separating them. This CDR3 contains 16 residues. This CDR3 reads CAWSAPGRGSGNTIYF. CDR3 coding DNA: TGTGCCTGGAGTGCCCCCGGGAGGGGGTCTGGAAACACCATATATTTT.

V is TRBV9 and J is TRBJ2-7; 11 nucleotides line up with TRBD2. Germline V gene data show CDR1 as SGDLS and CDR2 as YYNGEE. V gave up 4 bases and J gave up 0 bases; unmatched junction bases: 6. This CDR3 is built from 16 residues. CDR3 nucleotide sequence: TGTGCCAGCAGCTCGACTAGCGGGGCAAGCTCCTACGAGCAGTACTTC. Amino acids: CASSSTSGASSYEQYF.

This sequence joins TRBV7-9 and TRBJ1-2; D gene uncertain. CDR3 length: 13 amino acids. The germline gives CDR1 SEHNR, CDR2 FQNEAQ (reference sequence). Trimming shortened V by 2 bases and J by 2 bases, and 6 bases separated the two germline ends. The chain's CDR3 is CASSLQANYGYTF. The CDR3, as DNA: TGTGCCAGCAGCTTACAGGCCAACTATGGCTACACCTTC. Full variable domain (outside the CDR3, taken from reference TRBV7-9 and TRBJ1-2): DTGVSQNPRHKITKRGQNVTFRCDPISEHNRLYWYRQTLGQGPEFLTYFQNEAQLEKSRLLSDRFSAERPKGSFSTLEIQRTEQGDSAMYLCASSLQANYGYTFGSGTRLTVV.

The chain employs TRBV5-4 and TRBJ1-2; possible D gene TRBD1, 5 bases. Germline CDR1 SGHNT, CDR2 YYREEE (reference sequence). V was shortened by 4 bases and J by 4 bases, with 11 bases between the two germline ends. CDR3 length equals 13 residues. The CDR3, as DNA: TGTGCCAGCAGCGCGGGACGGCTCTATGGCTACACCTTC. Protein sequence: CASSAGRLYGYTF.

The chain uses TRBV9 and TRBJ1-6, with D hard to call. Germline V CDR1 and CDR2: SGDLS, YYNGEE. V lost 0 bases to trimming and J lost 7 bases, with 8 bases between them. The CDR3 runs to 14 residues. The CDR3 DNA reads TGTGCCAGCAGCGTAGATTGGAGCAATTCACCCCTCCACTTT. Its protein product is CASSVDWSNSPLHF.

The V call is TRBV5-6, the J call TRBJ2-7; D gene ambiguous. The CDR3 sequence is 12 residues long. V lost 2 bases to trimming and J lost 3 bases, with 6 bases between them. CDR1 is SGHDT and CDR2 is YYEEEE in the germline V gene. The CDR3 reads CASSFSLYEQYF. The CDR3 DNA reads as TGTGCCAGCAGCTTCTCCCTCTACGAGCAGTACTTC.

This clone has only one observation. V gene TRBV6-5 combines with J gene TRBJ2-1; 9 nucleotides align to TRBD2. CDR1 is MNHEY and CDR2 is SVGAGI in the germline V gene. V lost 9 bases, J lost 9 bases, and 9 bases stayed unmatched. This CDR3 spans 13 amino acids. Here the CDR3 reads CASRVAGVAEQFF. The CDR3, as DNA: TGTGCCAGTAGGGTAGCGGGAGTTGCTGAGCAGTTCTTC.

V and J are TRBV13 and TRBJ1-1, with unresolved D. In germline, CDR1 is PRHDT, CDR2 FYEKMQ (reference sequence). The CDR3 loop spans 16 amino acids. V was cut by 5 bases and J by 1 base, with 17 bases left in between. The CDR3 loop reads CASSLRQVSQNTEAFF. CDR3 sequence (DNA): TGTGCCAGCAGCCTCCGACAAGTCTCCCAGAACACTGAAGCTTTCTTT. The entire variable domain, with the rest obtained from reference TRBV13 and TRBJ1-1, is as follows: AAGVIQSPRHLIKEKRETATLKCYPIPRHDTVYWYQQGPGQDPQFLISFYEKMQSDKGSIPDRFSAQQFSDYHSELNMSSLELGDSALYFCASSLRQVSQNTEAFFGQGTRLTVV.

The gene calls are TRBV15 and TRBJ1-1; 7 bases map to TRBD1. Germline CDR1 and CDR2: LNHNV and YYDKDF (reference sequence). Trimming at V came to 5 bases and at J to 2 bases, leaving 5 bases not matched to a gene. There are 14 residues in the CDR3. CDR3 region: CATSFGTVNTEAFF. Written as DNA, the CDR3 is TGTGCCACCAGCTTCGGGACAGTTAACACTGAAGCTTTCTTT.

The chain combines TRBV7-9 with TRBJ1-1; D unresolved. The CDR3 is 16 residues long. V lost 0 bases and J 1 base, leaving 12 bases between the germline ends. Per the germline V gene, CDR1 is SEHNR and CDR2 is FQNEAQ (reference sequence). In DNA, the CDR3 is TGTGCCAGCAGCTTAGCGCGTTTCCCGGGGAACACTGAAGCTTTCTTT. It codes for CASSLARFPGNTEAFF.

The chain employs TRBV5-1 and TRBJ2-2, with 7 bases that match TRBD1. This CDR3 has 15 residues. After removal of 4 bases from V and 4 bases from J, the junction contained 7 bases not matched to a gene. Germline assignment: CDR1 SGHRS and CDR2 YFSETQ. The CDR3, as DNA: TGCGCCAGCAGCCACCCCGGGACAGTCACCGGGGAGCTGTTTTTT. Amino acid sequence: CASSHPGTVTGELFF.

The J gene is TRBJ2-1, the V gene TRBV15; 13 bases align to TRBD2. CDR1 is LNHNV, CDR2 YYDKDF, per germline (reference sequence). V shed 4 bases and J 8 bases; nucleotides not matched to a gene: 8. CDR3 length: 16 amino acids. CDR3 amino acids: CATSTRTSGSIDEQFF. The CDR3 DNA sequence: TGTGCCACCAGCACCCGGACTAGCGGGAGTATCGATGAGCAGTTCTTC.

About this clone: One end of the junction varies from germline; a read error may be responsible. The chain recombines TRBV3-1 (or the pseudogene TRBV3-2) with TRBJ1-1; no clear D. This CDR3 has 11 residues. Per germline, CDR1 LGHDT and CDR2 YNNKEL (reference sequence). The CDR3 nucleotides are TGTGCCAGCAGCCAAGGAACTGGGCGCGTCTTT. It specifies CASSQGTGRVF.

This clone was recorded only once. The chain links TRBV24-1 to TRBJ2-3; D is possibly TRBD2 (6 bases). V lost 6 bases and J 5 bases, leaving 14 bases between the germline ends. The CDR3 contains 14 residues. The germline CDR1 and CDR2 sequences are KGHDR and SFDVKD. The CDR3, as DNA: TGTGCCACCAGTTTCGGGACTCAAGGAGATACGCAGTATTTT. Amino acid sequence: CATSFGTQGDTQYF.

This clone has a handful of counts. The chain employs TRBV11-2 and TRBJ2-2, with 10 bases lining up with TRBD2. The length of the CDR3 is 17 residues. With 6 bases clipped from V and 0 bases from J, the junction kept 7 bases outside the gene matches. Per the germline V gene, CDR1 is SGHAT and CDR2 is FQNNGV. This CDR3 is CASRTAGGPTNTGELFF. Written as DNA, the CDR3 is TGTGCCAGCAGGACAGCGGGGGGGCCCACGAACACCGGGGAGCTGTTTTTT.

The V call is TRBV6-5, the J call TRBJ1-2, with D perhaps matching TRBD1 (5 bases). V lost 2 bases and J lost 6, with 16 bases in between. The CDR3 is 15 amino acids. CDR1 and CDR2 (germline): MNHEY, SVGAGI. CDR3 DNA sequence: TGTGCCAGCAGTTACCCCCCGAAGGAGGGGAATGGCTACACCTTC. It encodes CASSYPPKEGNGYTF.

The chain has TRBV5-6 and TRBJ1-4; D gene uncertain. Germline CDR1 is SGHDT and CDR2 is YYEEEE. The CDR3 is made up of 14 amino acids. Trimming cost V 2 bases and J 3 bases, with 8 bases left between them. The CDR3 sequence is CASSLAGSNEKLFF. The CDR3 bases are TGTGCCAGCAGCTTAGCAGGATCTAATGAAAAACTGTTTTTT.

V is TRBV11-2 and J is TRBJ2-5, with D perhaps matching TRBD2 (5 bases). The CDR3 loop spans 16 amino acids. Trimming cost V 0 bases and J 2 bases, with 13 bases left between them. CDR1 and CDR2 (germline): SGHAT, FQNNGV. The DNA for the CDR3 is TGTGCCAGCAGCTTAGATCTGACTACGAGGCAAGAGACCCAGTACTTC. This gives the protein CASSLDLTTRQETQYF.

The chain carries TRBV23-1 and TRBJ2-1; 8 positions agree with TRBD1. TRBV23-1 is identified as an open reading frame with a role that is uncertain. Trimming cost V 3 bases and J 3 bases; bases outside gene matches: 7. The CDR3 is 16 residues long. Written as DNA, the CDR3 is TGCGCCAGCAGTCATTCGCCGGGACAGGACTACAATGAGCAGTTCTTC. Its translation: CASSHSPGQDYNEQFF.

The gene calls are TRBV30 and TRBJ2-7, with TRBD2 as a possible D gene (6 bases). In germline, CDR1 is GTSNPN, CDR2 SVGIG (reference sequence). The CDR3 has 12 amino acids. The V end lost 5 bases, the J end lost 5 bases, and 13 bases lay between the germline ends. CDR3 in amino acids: CAWEGGYDEQYF. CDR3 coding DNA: TGTGCCTGGGAAGGAGGGTACGACGAGCAGTACTTC.

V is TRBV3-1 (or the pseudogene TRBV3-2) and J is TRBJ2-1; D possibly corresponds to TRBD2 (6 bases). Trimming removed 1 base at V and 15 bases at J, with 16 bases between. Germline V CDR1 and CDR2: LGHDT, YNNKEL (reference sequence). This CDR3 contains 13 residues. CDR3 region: CASSQVDLANPFF. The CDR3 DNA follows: TGTGCCAGCAGCCAAGTGGACCTAGCGAACCCGTTCTTC.

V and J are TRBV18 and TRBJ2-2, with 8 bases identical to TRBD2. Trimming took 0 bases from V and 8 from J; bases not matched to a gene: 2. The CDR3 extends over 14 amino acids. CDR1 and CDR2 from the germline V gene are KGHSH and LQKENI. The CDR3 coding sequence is TGTGCCAGCTCACCACCGCAGCGGGGGGGGGAGCTGTTTTTT. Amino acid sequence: CASSPPQRGGELFF.

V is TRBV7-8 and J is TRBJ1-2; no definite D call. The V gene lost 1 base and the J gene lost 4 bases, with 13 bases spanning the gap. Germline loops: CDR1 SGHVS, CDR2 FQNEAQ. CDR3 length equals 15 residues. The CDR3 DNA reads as TGTGCCAGCAGCTTAGAGGCGGTACAACTCTATGGCTACACCTTC. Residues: CASSLEAVQLYGYTF.

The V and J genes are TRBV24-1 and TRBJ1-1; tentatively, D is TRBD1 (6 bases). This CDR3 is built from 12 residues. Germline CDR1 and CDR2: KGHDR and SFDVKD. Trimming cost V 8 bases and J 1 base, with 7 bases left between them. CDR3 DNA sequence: TGTGCCACCAAGGGACAGAACACTGAAGCTTTCTTT. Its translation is CATKGQNTEAFF.